The clone carrying this TCR beta chain turned up a few times. Sequencing targeted expressed TCRB transcripts, as all isolated RNA had been reverse transcribed. Only in-frame clones appear in the TCRdb table, and some are missing; sequencing was by immunoSEQ multiplex PCR. The table has about 250,000 clones, roughly 15% seen once. This record belongs to a study of beta chain features in type 1 diabetes. The CDR3 has 15 amino acids. CDR1 is LNHNV and CDR2 is YYDKDF in the germline V gene (reference sequence). Losses at the gene ends were 3 bases for V and 4 bases for J; bases not matched to a gene: 7. The source material was naive CD4+ T cells from blood. V is TRBV15 and J is TRBJ1-1; 8 bases agree with TRBD1. The clonotype was recovered from a woman aged 40 to 50 in good health. This CDR3 is CATSRDGQGFTEAFF. For the CDR3, the DNA is TGTGCCACCAGCAGGGATGGACAGGGTTTCACTGAAGCTTTCTTT.